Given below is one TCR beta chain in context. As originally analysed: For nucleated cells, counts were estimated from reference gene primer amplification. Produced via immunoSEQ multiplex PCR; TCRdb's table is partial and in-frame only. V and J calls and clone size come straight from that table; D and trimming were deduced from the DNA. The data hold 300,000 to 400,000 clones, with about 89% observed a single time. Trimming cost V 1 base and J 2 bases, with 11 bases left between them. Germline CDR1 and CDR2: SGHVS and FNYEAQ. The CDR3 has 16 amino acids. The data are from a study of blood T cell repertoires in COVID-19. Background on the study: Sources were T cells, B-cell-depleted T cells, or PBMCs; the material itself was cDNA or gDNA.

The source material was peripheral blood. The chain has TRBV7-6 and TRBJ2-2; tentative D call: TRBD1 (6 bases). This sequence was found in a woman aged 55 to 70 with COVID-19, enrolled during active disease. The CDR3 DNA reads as TGTGCCAGCAGCTTAGGACAAGGGGGAAACACCGGGGAGCTGTTTTTT. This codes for CASSLGQGGNTGELFF.